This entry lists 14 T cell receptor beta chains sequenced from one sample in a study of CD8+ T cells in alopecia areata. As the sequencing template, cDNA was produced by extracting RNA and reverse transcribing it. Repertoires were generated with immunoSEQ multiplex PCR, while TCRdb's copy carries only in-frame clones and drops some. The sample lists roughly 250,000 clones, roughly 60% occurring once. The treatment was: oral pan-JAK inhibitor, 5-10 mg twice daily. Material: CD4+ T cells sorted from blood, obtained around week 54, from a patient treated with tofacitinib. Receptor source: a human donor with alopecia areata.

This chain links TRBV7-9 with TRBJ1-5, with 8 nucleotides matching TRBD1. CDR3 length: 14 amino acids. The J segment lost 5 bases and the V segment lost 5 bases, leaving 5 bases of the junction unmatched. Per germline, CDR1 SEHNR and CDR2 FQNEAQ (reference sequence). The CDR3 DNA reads TGTGCCAGCAGCCCCGACAGGGGTGATCAGCCCCAGCATTTT. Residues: CASSPDRGDQPQHF.

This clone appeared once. This CDR3 is CSVVQGTNSGNTIYF. CDR3 coding DNA: TGCAGCGTTGTTCAGGGGACAAACTCTGGAAACACCATATATTTT. The V gene is TRBV29-1, the J gene TRBJ1-3; weak D call: TRBD1 (6 bases). The CDR3 has 15 residues. The V end was cut by 4 bases, the J end by 0 bases, with 13 bases between. Germline lookup yields CDR1 SQVTM and CDR2 ANQGSEA.

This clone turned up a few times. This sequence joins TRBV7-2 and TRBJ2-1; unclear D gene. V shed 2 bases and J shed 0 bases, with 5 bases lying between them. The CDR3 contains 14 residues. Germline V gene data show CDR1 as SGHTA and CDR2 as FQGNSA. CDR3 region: CASSLPDSYNEQFF. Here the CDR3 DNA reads TGTGCCAGCAGCTTACCCGACTCCTACAATGAGCAGTTCTTC.

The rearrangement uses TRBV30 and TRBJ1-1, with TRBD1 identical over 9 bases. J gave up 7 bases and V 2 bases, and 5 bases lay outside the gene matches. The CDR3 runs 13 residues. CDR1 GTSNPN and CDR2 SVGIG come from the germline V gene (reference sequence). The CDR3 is CAWSNTGGGEAFF. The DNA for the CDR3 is TGTGCCTGGAGTAACACAGGGGGCGGTGAAGCTTTCTTT.

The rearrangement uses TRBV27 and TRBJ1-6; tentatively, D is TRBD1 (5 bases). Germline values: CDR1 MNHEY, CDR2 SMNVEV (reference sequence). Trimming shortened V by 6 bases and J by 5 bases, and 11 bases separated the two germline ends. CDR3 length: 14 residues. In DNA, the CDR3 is TGTGCCAGCAGCGGGGCGGTTCATAATTCACCCCTCCACTTT. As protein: CASSGAVHNSPLHF.

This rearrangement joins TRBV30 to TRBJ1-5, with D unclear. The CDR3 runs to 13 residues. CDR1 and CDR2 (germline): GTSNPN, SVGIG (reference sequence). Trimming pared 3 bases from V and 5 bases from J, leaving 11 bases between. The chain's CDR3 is CAWSSLQDQPQHF. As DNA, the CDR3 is TGTGCCTGGAGCTCACTACAAGATCAGCCCCAGCATTTT.

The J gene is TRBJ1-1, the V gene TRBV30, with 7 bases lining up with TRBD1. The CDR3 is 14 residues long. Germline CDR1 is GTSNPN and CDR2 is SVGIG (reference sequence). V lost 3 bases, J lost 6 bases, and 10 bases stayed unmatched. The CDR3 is CAWRRQGIGAEAFF. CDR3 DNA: TGTGCCTGGAGGAGACAGGGTATTGGTGCTGAAGCTTTCTTT.

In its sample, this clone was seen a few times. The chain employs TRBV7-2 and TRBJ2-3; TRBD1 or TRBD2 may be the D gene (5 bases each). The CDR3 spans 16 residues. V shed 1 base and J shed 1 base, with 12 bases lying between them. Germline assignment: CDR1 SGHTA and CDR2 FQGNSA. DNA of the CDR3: TGTGCCAGCAGCTTAGGCCCCCGGGGCGGCACAGATACGCAGTATTTT. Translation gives CASSLGPRGGTDTQYF.

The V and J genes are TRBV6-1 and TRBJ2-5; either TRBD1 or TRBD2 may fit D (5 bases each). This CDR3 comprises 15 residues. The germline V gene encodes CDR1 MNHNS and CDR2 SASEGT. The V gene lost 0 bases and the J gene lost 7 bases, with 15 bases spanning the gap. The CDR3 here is CASSEAGRIQGTQYF. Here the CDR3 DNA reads TGTGCCAGCAGTGAAGCGGGACGAATCCAGGGGACCCAGTACTTC.

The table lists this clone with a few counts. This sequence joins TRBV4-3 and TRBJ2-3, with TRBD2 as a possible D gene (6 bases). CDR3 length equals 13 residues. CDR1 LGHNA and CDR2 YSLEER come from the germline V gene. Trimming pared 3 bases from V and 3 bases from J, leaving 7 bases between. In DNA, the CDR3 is TGCGCCAGCAGCCATCGGGGGACAGATACGCAGTATTTT. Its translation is CASSHRGTDTQYF.

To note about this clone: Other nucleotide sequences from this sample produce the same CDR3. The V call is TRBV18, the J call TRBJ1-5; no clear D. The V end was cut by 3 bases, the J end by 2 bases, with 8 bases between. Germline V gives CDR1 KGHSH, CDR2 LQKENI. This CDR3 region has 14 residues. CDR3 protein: CASSPGQGNQPQHF. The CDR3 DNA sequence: TGTGCCAGCTCACCTGGGCAAGGCAATCAGCCCCAGCATTTT. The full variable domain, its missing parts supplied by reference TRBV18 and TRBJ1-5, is NAGVMQNPRHLVRRRGQEARLRCSPMKGHSHVYWYRQLPEEGLKFMVYLQKENIIDESGMPKERFSAEFPKEGPSILRIQQVVRGDSAAYFCASSPGQGNQPQHFGDGTRLSIL.

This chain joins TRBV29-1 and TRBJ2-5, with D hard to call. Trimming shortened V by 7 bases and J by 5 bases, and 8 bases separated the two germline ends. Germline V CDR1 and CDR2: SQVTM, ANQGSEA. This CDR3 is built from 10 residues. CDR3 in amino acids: CSAGPETQYF. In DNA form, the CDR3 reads TGCAGCGCTGGTCCGGAGACCCAGTACTTC.

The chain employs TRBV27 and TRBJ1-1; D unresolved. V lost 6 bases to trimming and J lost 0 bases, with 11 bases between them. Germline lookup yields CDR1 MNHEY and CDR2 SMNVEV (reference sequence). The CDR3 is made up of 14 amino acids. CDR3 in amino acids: CASRARAMNTEAFF. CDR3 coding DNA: TGTGCCAGCAGGGCACGAGCAATGAACACTGAAGCTTTCTTT.

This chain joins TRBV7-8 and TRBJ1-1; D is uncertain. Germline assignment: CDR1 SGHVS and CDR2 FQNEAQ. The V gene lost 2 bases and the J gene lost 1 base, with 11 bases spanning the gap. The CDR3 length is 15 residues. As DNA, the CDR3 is TGTGCCAGCAGCTTAAGTGCAAGAGGGAACACTGAAGCTTTCTTT. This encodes CASSLSARGNTEAFF.